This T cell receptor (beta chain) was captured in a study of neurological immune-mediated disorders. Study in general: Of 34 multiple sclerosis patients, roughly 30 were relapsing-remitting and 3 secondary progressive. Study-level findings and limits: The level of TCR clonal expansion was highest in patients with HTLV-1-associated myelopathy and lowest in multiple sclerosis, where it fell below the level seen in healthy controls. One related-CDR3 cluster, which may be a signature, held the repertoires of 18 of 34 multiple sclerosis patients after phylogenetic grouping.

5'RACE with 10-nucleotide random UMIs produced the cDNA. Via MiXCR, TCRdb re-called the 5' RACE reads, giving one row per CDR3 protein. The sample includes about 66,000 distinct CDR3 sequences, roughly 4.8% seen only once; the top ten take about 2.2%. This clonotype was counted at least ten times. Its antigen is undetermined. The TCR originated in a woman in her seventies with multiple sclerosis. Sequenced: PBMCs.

CDR3 bases: TGTGCCAGCAGCCAAGTTTCTAGCGGTGAGCAGTTCTTC. This translates into CASSQVSSGEQFF. The chain couples TRBV3-1 to TRBJ2-1; 7 bases match TRBD2. The J segment lost 9 bases and the V segment lost 1 base, leaving 3 bases of the junction unmatched. The V gene's germline CDR1 is LGHDT and CDR2 YNNKEL (reference sequence). The CDR3 totals 13 residues.